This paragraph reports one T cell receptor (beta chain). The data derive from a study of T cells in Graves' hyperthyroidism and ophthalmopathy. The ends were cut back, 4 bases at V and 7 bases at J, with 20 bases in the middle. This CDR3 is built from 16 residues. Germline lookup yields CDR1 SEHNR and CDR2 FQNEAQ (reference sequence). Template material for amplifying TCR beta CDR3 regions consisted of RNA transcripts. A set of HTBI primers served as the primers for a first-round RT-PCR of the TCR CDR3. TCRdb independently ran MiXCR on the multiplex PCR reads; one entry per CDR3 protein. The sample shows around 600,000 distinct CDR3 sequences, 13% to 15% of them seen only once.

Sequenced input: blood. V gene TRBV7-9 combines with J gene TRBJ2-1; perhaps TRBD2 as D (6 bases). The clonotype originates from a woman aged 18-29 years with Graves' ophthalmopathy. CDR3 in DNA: TGTGCCAGCAGCTCCTATAGCGGTGAAAGACATAATGAGCAGTTCTTC. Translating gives CASSSYSGERHNEQFF.